This T cell receptor beta chain was found in a study of CD8+ T cells in alopecia areata. Sequencing relied on a cDNA template that was reverse transcribed from extracted RNA. Profiling relied on immunoSEQ multiplex PCR, and the TCRdb table lists in-frame clones only, not all of them. The sample has 120,000 to 150,000 clones, approximately 50% seen once. There are 14 residues in the CDR3. Trimming took 5 bases from V and 0 from J, leaving 11 bases between them. The germline V gene encodes CDR1 LGHNA and CDR2 YNFKEQ. Sequenced material: CD4+ T cells sorted from blood. This chain joins TRBV4-2 and TRBJ2-7; TRBD2 might be the D (6 bases). The clonotype comes from a human donor with alopecia areata. The chain's CDR3 is CASSNGGSSYEQYF. The CDR3 nucleotides are TGTGCCAGCAGCAACGGGGGAAGCTCCTACGAGCAGTACTTC.